The next 11 T cell receptor beta chains were all read from a single sample in a study of regulatory T cells in long-lasting Graves disease. The time point was: newly diagnosed GD, antithyroid drugs for less than 3 months. PBMC-derived RNA was used for the TCR library. Arm-PCR of CDR3 regions and iRepertoire HTBI primers were used to build TCR beta libraries. Each CDR3 protein gets one entry after TCRdb re-called the multiplex PCR reads with MiXCR. The repertoire holds roughly 350,000 distinct CDR3 sequences, with around 15% as singletons. The same sample was also used in a study of T cells in Graves' hyperthyroidism and ophthalmopathy.

This specimen was peripheral blood mononuclear cells (PBMCs), taken at new diagnosis, from a patient treated with antithyroid drugs. Receptors originate from a woman younger than 35 with Graves disease.

This clonotype showed up many times. This chain connects TRBV12-3 or TRBV12-4 to TRBJ1-6; TRBD1 is a possible D gene (5 bases). CDR3 length: 14 amino acids. With 2 bases removed from V and 10 bases from J, the gap between germline ends came to 12 bases. CDR3: CASSLLQVNSPLHF. Here the CDR3 DNA reads TGTGCCAGCAGTTTACTACAGGTCAACTCACCCCTCCACTTT.

This clonotype was counted only a few times. The chain has TRBV5-4 and TRBJ2-5; 7 bases line up with TRBD2. The CDR3 length is 14 residues. V gave up 4 bases and J gave up 2 bases; unmatched junction bases: 5. Germline V gene lookup returns CDR1 SGHNT and CDR2 YYREEE (reference sequence). The CDR3 DNA sequence: TGTGCCAGCAGCCCAAGCGGGGCACAAGAGACCCAGTACTTC. This sequence encodes CASSPSGAQETQYF.

This clonotype was seen repeatedly, ten times or more. This chain links TRBV7-9 with TRBJ2-7; either TRBD1 or TRBD2 may fit D (5 bases each). The CDR3 is made up of 17 amino acids. The V gene lost 0 bases and the J gene lost 4 bases, with 19 bases spanning the gap. The germline V gene encodes CDR1 SEHNR and CDR2 FQNEAQ (reference sequence). CDR3: CASSLAFSGTHSYEQYF. The CDR3 DNA follows: TGTGCCAGCAGCTTAGCGTTCTCCGGGACCCACTCGTACGAGCAGTACTTC.

Many counts were recorded for this clonotype. This sequence joins TRBV10-3 and TRBJ2-1, with D maybe TRBD2 (6 bases). This CDR3 contains 15 residues. Germline V lookup: CDR1 ENHRY, CDR2 SYGVKD. Trimming shortened V by 2 bases and J by 3 bases, and 11 bases separated the two germline ends. CDR3 bases: TGTGCCATCAGTGAGCGGGGGTTAAACTACAATGAGCAGTTCTTC. As protein: CAISERGLNYNEQFF.

V usage is TRBV20-1 and J usage is TRBJ2-7, with D perhaps TRBD1 (6 bases). Germline CDR1 reads DFQATT; CDR2 reads SNEGSKA (reference sequence). CDR3 length: 15 residues. V dropped 1 base and J dropped 3 bases, with 16 bases sitting between them. CDR3 protein: CSARVMDRSVYEQYF. The CDR3 DNA reads as TGCAGTGCTAGAGTCATGGACAGATCGGTCTACGAGCAGTACTTC.

This clonotype was seen more than once but under ten times. The CDR3 nucleotides read TGTGCCAGCAGCAAGGGGGAGGTAGATACGCAGTATTTT. This gives the protein CASSKGEVDTQYF. The chain employs TRBV5-4 and TRBJ2-3; D assignment may be TRBD1 or TRBD2 (6 bases each). Trimming cost V 4 bases and J 5 bases, with 11 bases left between them. CDR3 length: 13 residues. Germline V gives CDR1 SGHNT, CDR2 YYREEE (reference sequence).

This clonotype has just a few counts. CDR3 bases: TGTGCCAGCAGCTTAGACCCGGGATCGAACTATGGCTACACCTTC. Protein product: CASSLDPGSNYGYTF. This sequence joins TRBV7-6 and TRBJ1-2, with unresolved D. The CDR3 is made up of 15 amino acids. The V gene lost 1 base and the J gene lost 2 bases, with 11 bases spanning the gap. Looked up from germline, CDR1 is SGHVS and CDR2 is FNYEAQ.

This clonotype came up many times. CDR3 sequence: CATSPSGQFDWGYTF. The CDR3, as DNA: TGTGCCACCAGCCCGAGTGGGCAGTTCGACTGGGGCTACACCTTC. This chain uses TRBV15 with TRBJ1-2; no definite D call. Germline V gives CDR1 LNHNV, CDR2 YYDKDF (reference sequence). Trimming took off 5 bases at V and 8 bases at J, with 21 bases between the two ends. This CDR3 has 15 amino acids.

This clonotype has a count of ten or more. The chain combines TRBV30 with TRBJ1-1; D uncertain. Trimming pared 4 bases from V and 0 bases from J, leaving 12 bases between. Germline-derived CDR1 and CDR2 are GTSNPN and SVGIG (reference sequence). The CDR3 length is 14 residues. CDR3 in DNA: TGTGCCTGGACCCGGTTAACAGTGAACACTGAAGCTTTCTTT. This sequence encodes CAWTRLTVNTEAFF.

Remarks on this clonotype: This may stem from a read error, because a much larger clone lies one nucleotide away. This chain joins TRBV30 and TRBJ1-1; D not resolved. Germline V gene data show CDR1 as GTSNPN and CDR2 as SVGIG (reference sequence). The CDR3 length is 12 residues. Between the trimmed V and J ends, which lost 1 base and 3 bases, there was a span of 6 bases. The DNA of the CDR3 is TGTGCCTGGAGTGCAGAGGACACTGAAGCTTTCTTT. Translated: CAWSAEDTEAFF.

Only a few counts were recorded for this clonotype. V and J are TRBV5-6 and TRBJ2-3; perhaps TRBD1 as D (5 bases). This CDR3 has 16 amino acids. V gave up 4 bases and J gave up 3 bases, with 18 bases separating them. CDR1 and CDR2 (germline): SGHDT, YYEEEE. The DNA of the CDR3 is TGTGCCAGCAGCCAACCCCGGACAAGGAGAACAGATACGCAGTATTTT. Translated: CASSQPRTRRTDTQYF.